This T cell receptor (beta chain) originates from a study of T cell clonality in common variable immunodeficiency. Some clones are missing from TCRdb's copy, which holds only in-frame ones; the method was immunoSEQ multiplex PCR. This sample has tens of thousands of clones and no singletons, with under 2% in the ten largest. The CDR3 spans 17 residues. Germline V lookup: CDR1 SGHTA, CDR2 FQGNSA. In regard to this clone: A junction boundary mismatches the germline segment, possibly from a read error. The read is 3 residues too short to cover the CDR3 end, so that end is filled in from the germline J gene.

Sequencing input: peripheral blood mononuclear cells. The origin of this receptor is a person aged 18 to 70 in good health. The chain combines TRBV7-2 with TRBJ2-7; 12 nucleotides match TRBD2. CDR3 region: CASSVALRLAGDYEQYF. CDR3 DNA, as far as it was read: TGTGCCAGCAGCGTAGCCCTCCGACTAGCGGGGGACTACGAG.